The 27 T cell receptor beta chains below were found in one sample sequenced in a study of cytomegalovirus exposure and HLA in healthy donors. Amplification used 60 Vbeta primers and 13 Jbeta primers. TCRdb's copy holds only in-frame clones and misses some; the assay was immunoSEQ multiplex PCR. The sample has some 130,000 clones; roughly 80% are singletons. Sequencing input: PBMCs. The receptors originated from a man in his forties in good health and CMV-seronegative.

The chain combines TRBV11-2 with TRBJ2-3; D perhaps matches TRBD1 (6 bases). CDR3 length: 14 amino acids. CDR1 SGHAT and CDR2 FQNNGV come from the germline V gene. The V end lost 5 bases, the J end lost 0 bases, and 9 bases lay between the germline ends. The CDR3 DNA is TGTGCCAGCAGCCCGACAGGTAGCACAGATACGCAGTATTTT. It specifies CASSPTGSTDTQYF.

The rearrangement uses TRBV6-1 and TRBJ1-2; 7 bases are a match to TRBD1. Per germline, CDR1 MNHNS and CDR2 SASEGT. The V and J ends lost 7 bases and 1 base, in that order; junction bases with no gene match: 9. The CDR3 runs to 15 residues. CDR3 sequence: CASKPDRWLNYGYTF. The CDR3 DNA sequence: TGTGCCAGCAAACCGGACAGGTGGCTTAACTATGGCTACACCTTC.

V usage is TRBV9 and J usage is TRBJ2-5, with 16 bases that match TRBD2. Germline CDR1 and CDR2: SGDLS and YYNGEE. Unmatched junction bases numbered 5, after V lost 4 bases and J lost 2 bases. The CDR3 runs 17 residues. CDR3 DNA sequence: TGTGCCAGCAGCCTGGGACTAGCGGGAGGGGGGCAAGAGACCCAGTACTTC. Its translation is CASSLGLAGGGQETQYF.

The chain is built from TRBV7-9 and TRBJ2-5; possibly TRBD1 for D (6 bases). The CDR3 loop spans 13 amino acids. Trimming took off 5 bases at V and 5 bases at J, with 12 bases between the two ends. Looked up from germline, CDR1 is SEHNR and CDR2 is FQNEAQ (reference sequence). Here the CDR3 DNA reads TGTGCCAGCAGCGATACAGGGCGGGAGACCCAGTACTTC. Translated: CASSDTGRETQYF.

This chain connects TRBV2 to TRBJ2-7; 9 bases are shared with TRBD1. The CDR3 is 14 amino acids. V lost 5 bases and J lost 4; bases outside the gene matches: 6. Germline V gene sequence: CDR1 SNHLY, CDR2 FYNNEI. CDR3 nucleotides: TGTGCCAGCAGTAGCAGACAGGGGGGATACGAGCAGTACTTC. Translating it yields CASSSRQGGYEQYF.

This chain uses TRBV21-1 with TRBJ2-7; the D segment call TRBD2 is taken from the table without a DNA check. TRBV21-1 is described as a pseudogene. CDR3 length equals 16 residues. CDR3 DNA: TGTGCCAGCAGCAAAGCAGGTGACGGAGCGTCCTACGAGCAGTACTTC. Translating it yields CASSKAGDGASYEQYF.

V is TRBV5-1 and J is TRBJ2-7; 7 bases fit TRBD1. With V trimmed by 7 bases and J by 1 base, 8 bases remained unmatched. The CDR3 contains 14 residues. The germline V gene has CDR1 SGHRS and CDR2 YFSETQ. In DNA form, the CDR3 reads TGCGCCAGCTACGAAGGACAGGTATCCTACGAGCAGTACTTC. Amino acids: CASYEGQVSYEQYF.

This clone has only one observation. The chain combines TRBV2 with TRBJ1-1; the D gene is possibly TRBD1 (6 bases). The CDR3 is 14 amino acids. V was trimmed by 6 bases and J by 2 bases, leaving 13 bases between them. Germline CDR1 SNHLY, CDR2 FYNNEI. The CDR3 here is CASRLGGANTEAFF. The CDR3 DNA reads TGTGCCAGCAGGTTGGGGGGGGCAAACACTGAAGCTTTCTTT.

In DNA, the CDR3 is TGTGCCAGCAGCACTGACAACCCAGACAAACTGTTTTTT. Translation gives CASSTDNPDKLFF. The chain couples TRBV7-9 to TRBJ1-4; D ambiguous. The V end lost 5 bases, the J end lost 11 bases, and 15 bases lay between the germline ends. The CDR3 sequence is 13 residues long. Germline V CDR1 and CDR2: SEHNR, FQNEAQ (reference sequence).

This rearrangement joins TRBV9 to TRBJ2-2; 8 bases map to TRBD2. CDR1 is SGDLS, CDR2 YYNGEE, per germline. V was pared by 1 base and J by 3 bases, with 5 bases of the junction left unmatched. This CDR3 contains 16 residues. The CDR3 bases are TGTGCCAGCAGCGTACGGGGGGGGCCGGACACCGGGGAGCTGTTTTTT. It codes for CASSVRGGPDTGELFF.

The chain couples TRBV2 to TRBJ1-3; possible D gene TRBD1, 5 bases. Trimming left V 8 bases short and J 0 bases short, with 11 bases between. CDR1 SNHLY and CDR2 FYNNEI come from the germline V gene. The CDR3 consists of 14 residues. The DNA of the CDR3 is TGTGCCAGCTTTAGGGGTAACTCTGGAAACACCATATATTTT. Amino acid sequence: CASFRGNSGNTIYF.

J is TRBJ2-7 and V is TRBV6-1, with a possible D match to TRBD2 (5 bases). Trimming cost V 5 bases and J 2 bases, with 13 bases left between them. The CDR3 loop spans 14 amino acids. CDR1 and CDR2 (germline): MNHNS, SASEGT. Here the CDR3 DNA reads TGTGCCAGCAGTTCAGGTGCGGGTACCTACGAGCAGTACTTC. It is translated as CASSSGAGTYEQYF.

The rearrangement joins TRBV4-2 to TRBJ1-1, with a weak D call TRBD1 (5 bases). Germline loops: CDR1 LGHNA, CDR2 YNFKEQ. Trimming cost V 4 bases and J 0 bases, with 15 bases left between them. The CDR3 spans 16 residues. CDR3 protein: CASSPRQNPMNTEAFF. The CDR3 nucleotides are TGTGCCAGCAGCCCCCGACAGAACCCCATGAACACTGAAGCTTTCTTT.

Points on this clone: The sample contains more than one DNA sequence encoding this CDR3. The chain combines TRBV5-1 with TRBJ2-7; 12 bases agree with TRBD2. The germline V gene encodes CDR1 SGHRS and CDR2 YFSETQ. V lost 4 bases to trimming and J lost 4 bases; unmatched junction nucleotides: 6. The CDR3 runs to 15 residues. The CDR3 DNA follows: TGCGCCAGCAGCCTGGGACTAGCGGGTACGTACGAGCAGTACTTC. This translates into CASSLGLAGTYEQYF.

CDR3 nucleotides: TGTGCCAGCAGTTTACCCGGCGGGAATGGCTACACCTTC. It translates to CASSLPGGNGYTF. The J gene is TRBJ1-2, the V gene TRBV27; no clear D gene. V lost 2 bases, J lost 6 bases, and 10 bases lay in between. Germline V gives CDR1 MNHEY, CDR2 SMNVEV (reference sequence). The CDR3 is 13 residues long.

This chain connects TRBV28 to TRBJ2-2; 9 positions agree with TRBD1. Trimming removed 5 bases from V and 9 bases from J; junction bases left unmatched: 7. Germline V gene sequence: CDR1 MDHEN, CDR2 SYDVKM. The CDR3 loop spans 14 amino acids. CDR3 loop: CASSLGQGWRELFF. The CDR3 DNA reads as TGTGCCAGCAGTCTCGGACAGGGGTGGCGGGAGCTGTTTTTT.

The chain is built from TRBV28 and TRBJ2-5; D unresolved. This CDR3 comprises 11 residues. The V and J ends lost 4 bases and 5 bases respectively, with 5 bases between them. CDR1 is MDHEN, CDR2 SYDVKM, per germline. CDR3: CASSSEETQYF. In DNA, the CDR3 is TGTGCCAGCAGTTCCGAGGAGACCCAGTACTTC.

The chain employs TRBV11-3 and TRBJ2-2; 9 bases agree with TRBD1. V lost 5 bases to trimming and J lost 0 bases; unmatched junction nucleotides: 7. CDR1 and CDR2 (germline): SGHNT, YENEEA. CDR3 length equals 17 residues. The CDR3 loop is CASSTHRDRANTGELFF. The DNA of the CDR3 is TGTGCCAGCAGCACCCACCGGGACAGGGCGAACACCGGGGAGCTGTTTTTT.

J is TRBJ2-7 and V is TRBV6-5, with D perhaps TRBD1 (6 bases). Germline values: CDR1 MNHEY, CDR2 SVGAGI. The CDR3 covers 15 residues. V was trimmed by 0 bases and J by 6 bases, leaving 15 bases between them. The CDR3 DNA follows: TGTGCCAGCAGTTACTCGGGCAGGGGAATTAGCGAGCAGTACTTC. Protein sequence: CASSYSGRGISEQYF.

This clone was seen a handful of times. The V call is TRBV5-1, the J call TRBJ2-3, with D unclear. V lost 1 base and J lost 0, with 6 bases in between. Germline CDR1 reads SGHRS; CDR2 reads YFSETQ. This CDR3 region has 14 residues. The CDR3: CASSLSLSTDTQYF. Here the CDR3 DNA reads TGCGCCAGCAGCTTGTCTCTTAGCACAGATACGCAGTATTTT. Complete variable domain (other parts from reference TRBV5-1 and TRBJ2-3): KAGVTQTPRYLIKTRGQQVTLSCSPISGHRSVSWYQQTPGQGLQFLFEYFSETQRNKGNFPGRFSGRQFSNSRSEMNVSTLELGDSALYLCASSLSLSTDTQYFGPGTRLTVL.

This sequence joins TRBV28 and TRBJ1-5; the D gene is possibly TRBD1 (5 bases). This CDR3 is 16 amino acids long. Trimming pared 5 bases from V and 5 bases from J, leaving 19 bases between. Per germline, CDR1 MDHEN and CDR2 SYDVKM. This CDR3 reads CASSPAGRGKDQPQHF. The CDR3, as DNA: TGTGCCAGCAGTCCCGCCGGTAGGGGAAAGGATCAGCCCCAGCATTTT.

The chain couples TRBV5-1 to TRBJ1-1; 7 bases match TRBD1. The CDR3 contains 15 residues. Germline V CDR1 and CDR2: SGHRS, YFSETQ. The V and J ends lost 4 bases and 3 bases, in that order; junction bases with no gene match: 9. CDR3 loop: CASSHRQGRDTEAFF. Here the CDR3 DNA reads TGCGCCAGCAGCCACAGACAGGGAAGGGACACTGAAGCTTTCTTT.

The J gene is TRBJ2-7, the V gene TRBV10-3; 7 nucleotides align to TRBD1. The germline V gene encodes CDR1 ENHRY and CDR2 SYGVKD. Trimming cost V 0 bases and J 4 bases; bases outside gene matches: 15. CDR3 size: 18 residues. CDR3 DNA: TGTGCCATCAGTGAGTCAGTGGTCTTAAGACAGGGATCATACGAGCAGTACTTC. Its translation: CAISESVVLRQGSYEQYF.

The V and J genes are TRBV7-2 and TRBJ2-5; D might be TRBD2 (6 bases). The ends were cut back, 2 bases at V and 1 base at J, with 11 bases in the middle. This CDR3 comprises 15 residues. Per germline, CDR1 SGHTA and CDR2 FQGNSA. The CDR3 DNA is TGTGCCAGCAGCTTACTGAGGGGAGGCCAAGAGACCCAGTACTTC. It encodes CASSLLRGGQETQYF.

This chain joins TRBV6-1 and TRBJ2-7; the match to TRBD1 covers 8 bases. CDR3 length: 14 residues. Per the germline V gene, CDR1 is MNHNS and CDR2 is SASEGT. V was clipped by 9 bases and J by 2 bases; unmatched bases: 9. In DNA form, the CDR3 reads TGTGCCAGTAGGCTACCAGGGGGCACCTACGAGCAGTACTTC. It is translated as CASRLPGGTYEQYF.

The chain is built from TRBV5-1 and TRBJ2-7; TRBD1 aligns across 8 bases. The CDR3 extends over 12 amino acids. Germline V CDR1 and CDR2: SGHRS, YFSETQ. V was pared by 5 bases and J by 2 bases, with 0 bases of the junction left unmatched. The CDR3 reads CASRQGAYEQYF. The CDR3 bases are TGCGCCAGCAGACAGGGGGCCTACGAGCAGTACTTC.

The chain uses TRBV5-6 and TRBJ2-2, with D perhaps TRBD2 (7 bases). CDR3 length equals 16 residues. V was shortened by 0 bases and J by 3 bases, with 12 bases between the two germline ends. From germline, CDR1 is SGHDT and CDR2 YYEEEE. The CDR3 bases are TGTGCCAGCAGCTTGGATGAGGGGGGGGACACCGGGGAGCTGTTTTTT. It codes for CASSLDEGGDTGELFF.